This TCR beta chain came from a study of control samples from healthy donors and cancer patients. The CDR3 is made up of 15 amino acids. Trimming took 2 bases from V and 7 from J, leaving 12 bases between them. Germline assignment: CDR1 MNHNY and CDR2 SVGAGI (reference sequence). The data were produced by immunoSEQ multiplex PCR, yet TCRdb's version contains in-frame clones alone and is incomplete. Of about 120,000 clones in the sample, roughly 90% were seen once. The clonotype originates from a woman aged 60-75 years with lung cancer. Sequencing was carried out using PBMCs. The chain links TRBV6-6 to TRBJ1-6, with D possibly being TRBD1 (5 bases). The CDR3 coding sequence is TGTGCCAGCAGTTACGAGGGGTCAAGAAATTCACCCCTCCACTTT. Amino acids: CASSYEGSRNSPLHF.